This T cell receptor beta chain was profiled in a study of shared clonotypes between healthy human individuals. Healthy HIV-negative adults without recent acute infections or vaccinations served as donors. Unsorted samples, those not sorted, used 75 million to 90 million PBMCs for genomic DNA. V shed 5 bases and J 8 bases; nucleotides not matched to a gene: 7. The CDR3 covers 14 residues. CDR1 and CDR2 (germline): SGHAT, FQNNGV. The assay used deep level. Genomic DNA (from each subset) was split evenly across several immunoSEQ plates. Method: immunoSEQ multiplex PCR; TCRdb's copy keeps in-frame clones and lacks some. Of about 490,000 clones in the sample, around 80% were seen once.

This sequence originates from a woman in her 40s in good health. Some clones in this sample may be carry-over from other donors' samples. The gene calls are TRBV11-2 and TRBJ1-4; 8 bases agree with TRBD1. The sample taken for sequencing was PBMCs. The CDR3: CASSLNRGAEKLFF. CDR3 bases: TGTGCCAGCAGCCTTAACAGGGGGGCCGAAAAACTGTTTTTT.